This TCR beta chain was identified in a study of CD8 T cells in ankylosing spondylitis. TCRdb passed the 5' RACE reads through MiXCR, listing each CDR3 protein once. The sample lists about 210,000 distinct CDR3 sequences, 6% to 8% occurring once. Germline lookup yields CDR1 MNHNS and CDR2 SASEGT. V was cut by 4 bases and J by 8 bases, with 20 bases left in between. This CDR3 has 15 amino acids. This clonotype was seen only a few times. As yet, its antigen is unknown. Findings and limits, study-wide: Fewer than ten highly homologous variants made up a TCR beta motif that seemed to typify ankylosing spondylitis blood. Disease-linked clones had a CD8+ phenotype and relatively low frequency in peripheral blood.

The sequence was obtained from a male donor with ankylosing spondylitis. V gene TRBV6-1 combines with J gene TRBJ1-2; D possibly corresponds to TRBD1 (6 bases). Sequencing was carried out using blood, either unsorted or a sorted T cell fraction (not recorded which). CDR3 protein: CASSGGWGHSGGYTF. CDR3 bases: TGTGCCAGCAGTGGAGGTTGGGGGCATTCGGGGGGCTACACCTTC.